This entry is about one T cell receptor beta chain. Its antigen is not known. The CDR3 spans 16 residues. The germline CDR1 and CDR2 sequences are SGHRS and YFSETQ. V lost 4 bases, J lost 3 bases, and 10 bases stayed unmatched. The data derive from a study of CD8 T cells in Susac syndrome. Overall study results and limits: The CD4+ T cell repertoire of patients with Susac syndrome showed no detectable clonal expansion.

An amount of RNA that ranged from roughly 0.45 to 1 ug was reverse transcribed with random hexamers. TCRdb re-called the immunoSEQ multiplex PCR reads through MiXCR, storing one row per CDR3 protein. The table records about 200,000 distinct CDR3 sequences, more than 85% of them present only once. This sequence joins TRBV5-1 and TRBJ2-7; 10 positions match TRBD1. The sequenced sample was CD4+ T cells from PBMCs. The sequence came from a human donor with Susac syndrome. The CDR3 loop is CASSVSGTGANYEQYF. The CDR3 nucleotides read TGCGCCAGCAGCGTATCCGGGACAGGGGCCAACTACGAGCAGTACTTC.